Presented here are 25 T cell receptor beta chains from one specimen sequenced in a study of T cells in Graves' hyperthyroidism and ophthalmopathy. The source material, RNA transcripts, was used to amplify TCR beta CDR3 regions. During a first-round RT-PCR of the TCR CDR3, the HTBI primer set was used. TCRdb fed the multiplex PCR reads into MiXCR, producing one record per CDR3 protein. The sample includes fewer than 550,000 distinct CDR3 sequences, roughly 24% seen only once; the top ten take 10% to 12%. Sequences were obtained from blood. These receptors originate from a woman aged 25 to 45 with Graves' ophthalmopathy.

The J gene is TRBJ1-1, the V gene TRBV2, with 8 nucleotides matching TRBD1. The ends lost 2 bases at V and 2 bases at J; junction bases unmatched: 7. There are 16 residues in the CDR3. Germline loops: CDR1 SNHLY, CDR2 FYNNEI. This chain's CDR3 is CASSENLGQGNTEAFF. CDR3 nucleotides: TGTGCCAGCAGTGAAAACCTCGGACAGGGAAACACTGAAGCTTTCTTT.

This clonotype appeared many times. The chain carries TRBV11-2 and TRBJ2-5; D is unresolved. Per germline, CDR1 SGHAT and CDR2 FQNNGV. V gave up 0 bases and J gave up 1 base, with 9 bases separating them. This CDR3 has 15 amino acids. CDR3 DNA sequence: TGTGCCAGCAGCTTAGACGCCGGAGTCCAAGAGACCCAGTACTTC. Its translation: CASSLDAGVQETQYF.

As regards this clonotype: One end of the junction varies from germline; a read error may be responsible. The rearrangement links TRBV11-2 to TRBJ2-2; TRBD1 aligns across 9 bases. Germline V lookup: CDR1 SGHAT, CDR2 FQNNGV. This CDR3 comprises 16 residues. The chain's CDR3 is CASSFRQGVNAGELFF. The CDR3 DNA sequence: TGTGCCAGCAGCTTCCGACAGGGGGTGAACGCCGGGGAGCTGTTTTTT.

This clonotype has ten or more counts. The CDR3 protein is CSVVAEAPEAFF. Written as DNA, the CDR3 is TGCAGCGTTGTTGCGGAGGCGCCTGAAGCTTTCTTT. The chain carries TRBV29-1 and TRBJ1-1; no clear D. Looked up from germline, CDR1 is SQVTM and CDR2 is ANQGSEA. This CDR3 is 12 amino acids long. Trimming took 4 bases from V and 6 from J, leaving 12 bases between them. The whole variable domain, remainder taken from reference TRBV29-1 and TRBJ1-1, is SAVISQKPSRDICQRGTSLTIQCQVDSQVTMMFWYRQQPGQSLTLIATANQGSEATYESGFVIDKFPISRPNLTFSTLTVSNMSPEDSSIYLCSVVAEAPEAFFGQGTRLTVV.

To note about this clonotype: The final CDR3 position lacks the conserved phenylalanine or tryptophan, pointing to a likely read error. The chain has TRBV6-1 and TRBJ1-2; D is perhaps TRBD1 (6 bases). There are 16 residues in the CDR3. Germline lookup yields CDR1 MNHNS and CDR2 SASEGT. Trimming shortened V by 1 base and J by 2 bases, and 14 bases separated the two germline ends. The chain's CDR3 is CASSEGDRLLNYGYTL. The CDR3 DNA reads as TGTGCCAGCAGTGAAGGAGACAGGCTCCTCAACTATGGCTACACCCTC.

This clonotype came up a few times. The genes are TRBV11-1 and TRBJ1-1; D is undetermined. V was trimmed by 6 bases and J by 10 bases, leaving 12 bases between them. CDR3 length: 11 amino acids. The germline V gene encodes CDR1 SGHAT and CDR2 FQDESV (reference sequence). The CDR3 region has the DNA TGTGCCAGCAGTTCGGGGAGTGGAGCTTTCTTT. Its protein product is CASSSGSGAFF.

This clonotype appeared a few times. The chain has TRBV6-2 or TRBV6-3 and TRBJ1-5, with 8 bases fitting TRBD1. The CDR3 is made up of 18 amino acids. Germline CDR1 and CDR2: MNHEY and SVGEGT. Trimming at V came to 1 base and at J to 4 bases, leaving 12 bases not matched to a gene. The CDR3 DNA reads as TGTGCCAGCAGTTACTTAACCCTGGACAGGGTCAGAAATCAGCCCCAGCATTTT. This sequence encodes CASSYLTLDRVRNQPQHF.

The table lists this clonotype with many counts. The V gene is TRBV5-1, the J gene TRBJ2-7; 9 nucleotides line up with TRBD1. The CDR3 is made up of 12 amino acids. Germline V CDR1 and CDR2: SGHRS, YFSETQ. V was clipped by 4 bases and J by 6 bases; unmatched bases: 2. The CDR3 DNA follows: TGCGCCAGCAGCACGACAGGGGGCGAGCAGTACTTC. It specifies CASSTTGGEQYF.

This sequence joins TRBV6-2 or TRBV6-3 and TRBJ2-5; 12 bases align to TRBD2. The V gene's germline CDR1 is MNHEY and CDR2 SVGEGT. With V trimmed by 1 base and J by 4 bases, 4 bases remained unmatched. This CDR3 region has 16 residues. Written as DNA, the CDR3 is TGTGCCAGCAGTTACTTGGAACTAGCGGGAGGAGAGACCCAGTACTTC. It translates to CASSYLELAGGETQYF.

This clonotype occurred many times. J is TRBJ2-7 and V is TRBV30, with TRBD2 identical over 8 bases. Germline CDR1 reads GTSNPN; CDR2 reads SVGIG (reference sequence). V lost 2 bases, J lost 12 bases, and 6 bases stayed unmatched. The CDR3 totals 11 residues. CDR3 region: CAWSTGTSPYF. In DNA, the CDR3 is TGTGCCTGGAGTACCGGGACTAGTCCGTACTTC.

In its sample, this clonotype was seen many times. The CDR3 sequence: CASRIEQGASEAFF. The CDR3 DNA is TGTGCCAGCCGGATCGAACAGGGGGCGAGTGAAGCTTTCTTT. V usage is TRBV2 and J usage is TRBJ1-1, with TRBD1 matching 9 bases. J was trimmed by 7 bases and V by 8 bases; bases with no gene match: 11. Germline V lookup: CDR1 SNHLY, CDR2 FYNNEI. The CDR3 extends over 14 amino acids.

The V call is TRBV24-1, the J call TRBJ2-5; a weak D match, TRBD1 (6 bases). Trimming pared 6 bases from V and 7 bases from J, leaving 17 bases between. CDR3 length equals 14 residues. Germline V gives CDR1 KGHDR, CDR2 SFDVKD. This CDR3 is CATSTGTPAGTQYF. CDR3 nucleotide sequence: TGTGCCACCAGTACCGGGACACCGGCGGGGACCCAGTACTTC.

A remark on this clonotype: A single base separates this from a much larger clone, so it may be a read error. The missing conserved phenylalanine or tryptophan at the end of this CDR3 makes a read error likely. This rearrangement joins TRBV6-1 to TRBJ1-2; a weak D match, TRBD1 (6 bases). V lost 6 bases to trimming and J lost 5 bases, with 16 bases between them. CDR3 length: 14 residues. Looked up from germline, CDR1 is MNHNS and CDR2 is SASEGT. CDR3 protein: CASRSTGTIYGYTL. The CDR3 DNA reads TGTGCCAGCAGGAGTACCGGGACAATTTATGGCTACACCCTC.

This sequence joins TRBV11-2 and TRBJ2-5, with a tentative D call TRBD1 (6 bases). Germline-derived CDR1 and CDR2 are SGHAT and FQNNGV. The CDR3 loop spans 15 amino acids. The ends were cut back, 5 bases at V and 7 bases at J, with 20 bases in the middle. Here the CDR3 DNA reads TGTGCCAGCAGCCTCCGGGACAACATTCGGGGGACCCAGTACTTC. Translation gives CASSLRDNIRGTQYF.

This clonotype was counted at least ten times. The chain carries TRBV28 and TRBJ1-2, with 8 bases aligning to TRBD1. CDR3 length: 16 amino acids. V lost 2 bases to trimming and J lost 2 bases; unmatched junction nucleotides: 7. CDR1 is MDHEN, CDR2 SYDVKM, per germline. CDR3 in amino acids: CASSLRGTGLNYGYTF. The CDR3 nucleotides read TGTGCCAGCAGTTTAAGGGGGACAGGACTCAACTATGGCTACACCTTC.

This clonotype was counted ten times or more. CDR3 region: CASSQYGEGEAFF. The CDR3 coding sequence is TGTGCCAGTAGCCAATACGGCGAGGGGGAAGCTTTCTTT. This chain links TRBV19 with TRBJ1-1; D may be TRBD1 (5 bases). Germline CDR1 is LNHDA and CDR2 is SQIVND (reference sequence). Trimming took 6 bases from V and 8 from J, leaving 16 bases between them. The CDR3 extends over 13 amino acids. Drawing the rest from reference TRBV19 and TRBJ1-1, the complete variable domain is DGGITQSPKYLFRKEGQNVTLSCEQNLNHDAMYWYRQDPGQGLRLIYYSQIVNDFQKGDIAEGYSVSREKKESFPLTVTSAQKNPTAFYLCASSQYGEGEAFFGQGTRLTVV.

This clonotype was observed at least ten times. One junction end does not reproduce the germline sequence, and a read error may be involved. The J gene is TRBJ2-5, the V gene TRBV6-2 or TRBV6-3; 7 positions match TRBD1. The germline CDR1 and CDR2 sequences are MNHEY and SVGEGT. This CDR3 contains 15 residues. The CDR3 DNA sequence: TGTGCCGGCAGTTACGACAGGGCGGCGGGAGAGACCCAGTACTTC. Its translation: CAGSYDRAAGETQYF.

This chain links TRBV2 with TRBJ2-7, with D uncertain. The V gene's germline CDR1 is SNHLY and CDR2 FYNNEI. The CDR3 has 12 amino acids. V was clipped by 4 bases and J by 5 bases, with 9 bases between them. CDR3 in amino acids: CASSVASHEQYF. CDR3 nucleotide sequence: TGTGCCAGCAGTGTGGCGTCGCACGAGCAGTACTTC.

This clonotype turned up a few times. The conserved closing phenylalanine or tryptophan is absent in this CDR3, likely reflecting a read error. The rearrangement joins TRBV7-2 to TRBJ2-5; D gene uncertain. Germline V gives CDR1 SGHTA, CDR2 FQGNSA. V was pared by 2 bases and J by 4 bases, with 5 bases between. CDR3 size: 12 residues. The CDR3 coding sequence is TGTGCCAGCAGCTTATTAAGAGAGACCCAGTACCTC. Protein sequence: CASSLLRETQYL.

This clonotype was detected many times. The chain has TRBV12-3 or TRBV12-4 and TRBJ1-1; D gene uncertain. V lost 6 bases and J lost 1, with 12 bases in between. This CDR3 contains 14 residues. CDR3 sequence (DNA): TGTGCCAGCAGCTCTTTTCAAGAGAACACTGAAGCTTTCTTT. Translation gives CASSSFQENTEAFF.

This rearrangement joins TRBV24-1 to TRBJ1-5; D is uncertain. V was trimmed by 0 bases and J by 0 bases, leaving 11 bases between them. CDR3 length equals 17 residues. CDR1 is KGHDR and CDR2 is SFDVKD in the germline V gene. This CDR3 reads CATSDLELRDSNQPQHF. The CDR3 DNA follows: TGTGCCACCAGTGATTTGGAGCTGAGGGATAGCAATCAGCCCCAGCATTTT.

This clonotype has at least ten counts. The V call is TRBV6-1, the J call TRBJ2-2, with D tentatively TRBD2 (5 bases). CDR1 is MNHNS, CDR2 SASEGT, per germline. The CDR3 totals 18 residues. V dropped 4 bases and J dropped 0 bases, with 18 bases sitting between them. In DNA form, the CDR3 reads TGTGCCAGCAGTGTCGTAGGAGGTACAGAAACGAACACCGGGGAGCTGTTTTTT. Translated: CASSVVGGTETNTGELFF.

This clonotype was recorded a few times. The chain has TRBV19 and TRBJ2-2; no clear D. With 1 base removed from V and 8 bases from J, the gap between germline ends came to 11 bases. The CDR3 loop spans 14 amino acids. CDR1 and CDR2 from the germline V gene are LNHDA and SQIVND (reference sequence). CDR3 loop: CASSIVLDEGELFF. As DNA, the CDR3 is TGTGCCAGTAGTATAGTATTGGACGAGGGGGAGCTGTTTTTT.

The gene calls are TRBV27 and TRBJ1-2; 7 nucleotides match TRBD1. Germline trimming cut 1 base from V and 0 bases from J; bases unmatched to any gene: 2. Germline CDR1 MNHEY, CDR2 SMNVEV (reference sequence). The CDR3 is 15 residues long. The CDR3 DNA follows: TGTGCCAGCAGTTTATTAGGGACAGCTAACTATGGCTACACCTTC. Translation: CASSLLGTANYGYTF.

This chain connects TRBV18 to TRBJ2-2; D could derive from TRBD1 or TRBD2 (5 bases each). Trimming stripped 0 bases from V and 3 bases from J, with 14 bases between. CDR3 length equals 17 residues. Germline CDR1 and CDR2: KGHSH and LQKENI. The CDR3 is CASSPPIGGPHTGELFF. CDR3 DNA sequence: TGTGCCAGCTCACCACCGATTGGGGGACCACACACCGGGGAGCTGTTTTTT.